The 2 T cell receptor beta chains below come from one sample, sequenced in a study of T-cell reconstitution after alpha-beta-depleted transplantation in children. Using unique molecular identifiers, the investigators prepared the TCRbeta library. From the PCR reads, TCRdb called clonotypes with MiXCR, one entry per CDR3 protein. The sample has approximately 400,000 distinct CDR3 sequences, around 15% seen once. The sequenced sample was PBMCs, mostly from graft donor cells, obtained 360 days after TCRalphabeta/CD19-depleted stem cell transplant. These receptors originate from a boy under three years old who had a stem cell transplant for Wiskott-Aldrich syndrome, so the T cells may come from the graft donor.

In its sample, this clonotype was seen a few times. The J gene is TRBJ2-7, the V gene TRBV10-3; 8 bases line up with TRBD2. Germline CDR1 and CDR2: ENHRY and SYGVKD. This CDR3 has 15 residues. J was trimmed by 3 bases and V by 6 bases; bases with no gene match: 10. CDR3 DNA: TGTGCCATCAGCGGGGGGGCGCTGGCTTTCTACGAGCAGTACTTC. This translates into CAISGGALAFYEQYF.

J is TRBJ2-3 and V is TRBV7-8; D is uncertain. Trimming removed 1 base at V and 2 bases at J, with 10 bases between. The germline V gene has CDR1 SGHVS and CDR2 FQNEAQ. This CDR3 spans 15 amino acids. The CDR3 DNA reads as TGTGCCAGCAGCTTAGTTGCGGCTTACACAGATACGCAGTATTTT. Protein: CASSLVAAYTDTQYF.